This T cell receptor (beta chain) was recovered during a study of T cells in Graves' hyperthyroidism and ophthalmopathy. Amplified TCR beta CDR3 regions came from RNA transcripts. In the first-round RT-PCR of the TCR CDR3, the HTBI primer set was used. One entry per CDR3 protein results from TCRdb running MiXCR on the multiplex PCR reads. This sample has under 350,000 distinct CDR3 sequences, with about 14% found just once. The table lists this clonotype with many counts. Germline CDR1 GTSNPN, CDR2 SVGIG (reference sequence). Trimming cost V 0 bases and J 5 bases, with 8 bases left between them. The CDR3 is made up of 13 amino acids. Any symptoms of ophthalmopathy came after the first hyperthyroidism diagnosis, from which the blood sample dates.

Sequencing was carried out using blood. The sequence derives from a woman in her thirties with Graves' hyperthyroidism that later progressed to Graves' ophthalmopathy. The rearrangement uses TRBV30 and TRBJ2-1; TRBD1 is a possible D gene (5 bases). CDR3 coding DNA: TGTGCCTGGAGTGTCGACAGAAACAATGAGCAGTTCTTC. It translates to CAWSVDRNNEQFF.